This T cell receptor beta chain originates from a study of T cell repertoires in cytomegalovirus infection. Via MiXCR, TCRdb re-called the reads, giving one row per CDR3 protein. Of about 51,000 distinct CDR3 sequences in the sample, roughly 20% were seen once. Worth noting for this clonotype: Its antigen is not known.

This receptor was obtained from a human donor in good health (CMV status not recorded). Some clones in this sample may be carry-over from other donors' samples. Sequenced here: CD8+ T cells from cultured PBMCs, sampled from culture after CMV antigen stimulation.

The CDR3 DNA follows: TGTGCCAGCAGCGACACCGGGGAGGGGGCGGGAGCGGCCGAGCAGTACTTC. Amino acids: CASSDTGEGAGAAEQYF. The V and J genes are TRBV7-6 and TRBJ2-7, with D perhaps assigned TRBD1 or TRBD2 (7 bases each). The CDR3 consists of 17 residues. The V end lost 5 bases, the J end lost 6 bases, and 26 bases lay between the germline ends. The V gene's germline CDR1 is SGHVS and CDR2 FNYEAQ.